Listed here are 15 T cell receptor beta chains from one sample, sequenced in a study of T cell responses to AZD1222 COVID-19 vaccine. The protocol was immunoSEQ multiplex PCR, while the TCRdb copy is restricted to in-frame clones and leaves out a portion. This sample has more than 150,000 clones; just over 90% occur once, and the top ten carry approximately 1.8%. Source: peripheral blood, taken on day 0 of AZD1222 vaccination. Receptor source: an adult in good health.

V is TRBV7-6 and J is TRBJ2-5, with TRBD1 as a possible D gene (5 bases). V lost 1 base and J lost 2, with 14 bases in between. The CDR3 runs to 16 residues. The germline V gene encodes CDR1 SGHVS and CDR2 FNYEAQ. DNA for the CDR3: TGTGCCAGCAGCTTAGGTTTAACAGGAAAACAAGAGACCCAGTACTTC. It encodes CASSLGLTGKQETQYF.

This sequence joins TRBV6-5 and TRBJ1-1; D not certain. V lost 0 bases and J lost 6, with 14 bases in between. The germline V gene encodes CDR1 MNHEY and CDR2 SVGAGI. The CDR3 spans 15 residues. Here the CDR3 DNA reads TGTGCCAGCAGTTACTCGATTGAGGTTCCGTCTGAAGCTTTCTTT. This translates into CASSYSIEVPSEAFF.

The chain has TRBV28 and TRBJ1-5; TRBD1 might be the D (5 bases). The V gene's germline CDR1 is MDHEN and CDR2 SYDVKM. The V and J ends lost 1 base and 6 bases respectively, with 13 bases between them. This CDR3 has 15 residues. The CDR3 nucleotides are TGTGCCAGCAGTTTATATACAGGATTGACTCAGCCCCAGCATTTT. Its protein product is CASSLYTGLTQPQHF.

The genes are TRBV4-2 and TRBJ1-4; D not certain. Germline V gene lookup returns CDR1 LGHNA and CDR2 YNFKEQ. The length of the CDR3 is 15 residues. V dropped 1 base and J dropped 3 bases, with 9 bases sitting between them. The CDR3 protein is CASSQVDGPNEKLFF. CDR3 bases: TGTGCCAGCAGCCAAGTGGATGGTCCTAATGAAAAACTGTTTTTT.

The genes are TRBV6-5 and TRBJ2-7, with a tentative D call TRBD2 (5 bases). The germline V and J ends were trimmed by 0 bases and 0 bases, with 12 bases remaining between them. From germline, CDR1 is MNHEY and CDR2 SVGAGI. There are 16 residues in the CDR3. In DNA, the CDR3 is TGTGCCAGCAGTTACTCGCGCGAGGGTCTCTCCTACGAGCAGTACTTC. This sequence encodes CASSYSREGLSYEQYF.

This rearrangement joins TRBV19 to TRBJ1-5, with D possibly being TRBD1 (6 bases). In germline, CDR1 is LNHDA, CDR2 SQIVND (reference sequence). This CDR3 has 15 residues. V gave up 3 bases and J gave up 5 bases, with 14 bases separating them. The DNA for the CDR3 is TGTGCCAGTAGTATGCTTTTAGGGGGACATCAGCCCCAGCATTTT. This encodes CASSMLLGGHQPQHF.

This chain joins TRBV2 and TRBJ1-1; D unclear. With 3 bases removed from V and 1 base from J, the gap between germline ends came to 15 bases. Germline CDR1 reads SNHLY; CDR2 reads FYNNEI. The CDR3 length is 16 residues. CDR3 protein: CASSDGMEDENTEAFF. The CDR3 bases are TGTGCCAGCAGTGACGGGATGGAGGATGAGAACACTGAAGCTTTCTTT. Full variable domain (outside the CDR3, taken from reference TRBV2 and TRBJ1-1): EPEVTQTPSHQVTQMGQEVILRCVPISNHLYFYWYRQILGQKVEFLVSFYNNEISEKSEIFDDQFSVERPDGSNFTLKIRSTKLEDSAMYFCASSDGMEDENTEAFFGQGTRLTVV.

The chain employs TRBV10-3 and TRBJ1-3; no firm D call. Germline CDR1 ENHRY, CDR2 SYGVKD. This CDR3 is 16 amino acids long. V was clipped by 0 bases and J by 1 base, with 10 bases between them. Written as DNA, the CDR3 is TGTGCCATCAGTGAGTCGAAAAGTATATCTGGAAACACCATATATTTT. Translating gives CAISESKSISGNTIYF.

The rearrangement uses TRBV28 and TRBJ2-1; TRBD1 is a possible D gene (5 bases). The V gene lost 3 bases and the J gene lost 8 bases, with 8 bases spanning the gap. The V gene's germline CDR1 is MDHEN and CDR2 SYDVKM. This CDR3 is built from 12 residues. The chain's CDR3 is CASSLIGDEQFF. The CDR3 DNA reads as TGTGCCAGCAGTTTGATAGGGGATGAGCAGTTCTTC.

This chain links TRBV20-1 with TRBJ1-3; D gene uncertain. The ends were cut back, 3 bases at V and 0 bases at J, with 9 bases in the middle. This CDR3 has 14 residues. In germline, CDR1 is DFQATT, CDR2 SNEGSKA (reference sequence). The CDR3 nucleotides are TGCAGTGCTAGTGTAGCCGGCTCTGGAAACACCATATATTTT. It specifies CSASVAGSGNTIYF.

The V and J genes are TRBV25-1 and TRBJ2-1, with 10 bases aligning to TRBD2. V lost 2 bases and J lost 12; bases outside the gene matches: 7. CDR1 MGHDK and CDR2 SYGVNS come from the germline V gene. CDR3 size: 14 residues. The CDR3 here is CASSESLAGDGQFF. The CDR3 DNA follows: TGTGCCAGCAGTGAAAGCCTAGCGGGAGATGGGCAGTTCTTC.

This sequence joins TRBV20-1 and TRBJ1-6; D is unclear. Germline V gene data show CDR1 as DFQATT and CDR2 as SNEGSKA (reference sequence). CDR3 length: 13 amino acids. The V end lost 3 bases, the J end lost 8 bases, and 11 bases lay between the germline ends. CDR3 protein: CSASRPGDSPLHF. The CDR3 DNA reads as TGCAGTGCTAGTAGGCCAGGAGATTCACCCCTCCACTTT.

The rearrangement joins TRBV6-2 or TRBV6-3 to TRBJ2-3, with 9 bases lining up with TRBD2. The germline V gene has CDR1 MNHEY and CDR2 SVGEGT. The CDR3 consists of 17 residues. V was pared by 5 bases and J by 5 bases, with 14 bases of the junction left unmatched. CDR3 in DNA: TGTGCCAGCAGTCTTTCTCCGGCGGGAGGGGAAGTAGATACGCAGTATTTT. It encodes CASSLSPAGGEVDTQYF.

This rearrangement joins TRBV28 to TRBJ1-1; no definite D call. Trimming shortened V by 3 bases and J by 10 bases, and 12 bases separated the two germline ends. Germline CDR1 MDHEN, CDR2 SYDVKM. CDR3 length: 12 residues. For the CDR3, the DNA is TGTGCCAGCAGTTTGGCGGCCAAGACAGCTTTCTTT. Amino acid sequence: CASSLAAKTAFF.

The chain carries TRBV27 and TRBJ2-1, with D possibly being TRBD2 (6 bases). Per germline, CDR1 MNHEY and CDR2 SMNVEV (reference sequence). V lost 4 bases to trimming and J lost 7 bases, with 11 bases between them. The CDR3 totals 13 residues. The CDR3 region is CASSSSGWNEQFF. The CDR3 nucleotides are TGTGCCAGCAGTTCGAGCGGGTGGAATGAGCAGTTCTTC.